This passage covers 30 T cell receptor beta chains from one sample sequenced in a study of OX40 agonist ivuxolimab in advanced cancers. Only in-frame clones appear in the TCRdb table, and some are missing; sequencing was by immunoSEQ multiplex PCR. The data contain 77,000 or so clones, more than 75% of them singletons. This sample comprised CD4+ or CD8+ T cells sorted from blood, obtained in a trial of the OX40 agonist ivuxolimab. The receptors stem from an adult with an advanced solid tumor such as melanoma, head and neck, liver or kidney cancer.

The chain joins TRBV9 to TRBJ1-3; 7 nucleotides agree with TRBD1. Unmatched junction bases numbered 2, after V lost 3 bases and J lost 2 bases. The CDR3 is 14 residues long. Germline V gene lookup returns CDR1 SGDLS and CDR2 YYNGEE. CDR3 coding DNA: TGTGCCAGCAGCGCAGGGGGAACTGGAAACACCATATATTTT. Protein product: CASSAGGTGNTIYF.

This chain connects TRBV6-1 to TRBJ2-2, with D possibly matching TRBD1 (6 bases). CDR1 is MNHNS and CDR2 is SASEGT in the germline V gene. This CDR3 contains 15 residues. Trimming removed 2 bases at V and 6 bases at J, with 13 bases between. The CDR3, as DNA: TGTGCCAGCAGTGAAAGTCGACAGGTCGCCGGGGAGCTGTTTTTT. It codes for CASSESRQVAGELFF.

The CDR3 DNA sequence: TGTGCCAGCAGCCCAGAGAGGGTTTGGACCGGGGAGCTGTTTTTT. Translated, it gives CASSPERVWTGELFF. The chain joins TRBV7-9 to TRBJ2-2; D perhaps matches TRBD2 (5 bases). CDR3 length: 15 residues. CDR1 SEHNR and CDR2 FQNEAQ come from the germline V gene (reference sequence). Trimming took 5 bases from V and 5 from J, leaving 15 bases between them.

The chain couples TRBV5-1 to TRBJ1-2, with TRBD1 identical over 7 bases. CDR1 and CDR2 (germline): SGHRS, YFSETQ. The V segment lost 0 bases and the J segment 4 bases; nucleotides outside the gene matches: 3. This CDR3 spans 14 amino acids. The CDR3 protein is CASSLEDRRYGYTF. As DNA, the CDR3 is TGCGCCAGCAGCTTGGAGGACAGGCGCTATGGCTACACCTTC.

The J gene is TRBJ2-2, the V gene TRBV19; no firm D call. Germline-derived CDR1 and CDR2 are LNHDA and SQIVND (reference sequence). The CDR3 length is 16 residues. V lost 1 base, J lost 2 bases, and 11 bases lay in between. In DNA form, the CDR3 reads TGTGCCAGTAGTATAGGATCCAGGCTTAACACCGGGGAGCTGTTTTTT. It encodes CASSIGSRLNTGELFF.

The V gene is TRBV7-2, the J gene TRBJ2-3; 9 positions agree with TRBD2. CDR3 length: 15 residues. From germline, CDR1 is SGHTA and CDR2 FQGNSA. V dropped 8 bases and J dropped 1; count of bases not matched to a gene: 7. CDR3: CASRLAAWGTDTQYF. CDR3 in DNA: TGTGCCAGCCGACTAGCGGCTTGGGGCACAGATACGCAGTATTTT.

This rearrangement joins TRBV5-1 to TRBJ1-1; no definite D call. Germline lookup yields CDR1 SGHRS and CDR2 YFSETQ. CDR3 length equals 13 residues. Trimming took 5 bases from V and 1 from J, leaving 9 bases between them. The CDR3 reads CASSQVGNTEAFF. The CDR3 DNA reads TGCGCCAGCAGTCAAGTAGGGAACACTGAAGCTTTCTTT.

This clone was seen only once. V is TRBV6-1 and J is TRBJ2-6, with D perhaps being TRBD1 or TRBD2 (5 bases each). V was clipped by 1 base and J by 0 bases, with 10 bases between them. The CDR3 length is 17 residues. Per germline, CDR1 MNHNS and CDR2 SASEGT. The CDR3 spells CASSEVGRVSGANVLTF. The DNA of the CDR3 is TGTGCCAGCAGTGAAGTGGGGCGGGTCTCTGGGGCCAACGTCCTGACTTTC.

J is TRBJ2-7 and V is TRBV5-6; D ambiguous. This CDR3 comprises 11 residues. The germline V and J ends were trimmed by 5 bases and 4 bases, with 7 bases remaining between them. Germline-derived CDR1 and CDR2 are SGHDT and YYEEEE. The CDR3 spells CASRREYEQYF. The CDR3 nucleotides are TGTGCCAGCAGGCGTGAATACGAGCAGTACTTC. The variable domain in full, with the rest retrieved from reference TRBV5-6 and TRBJ2-7, is DAGVTQSPTHLIKTRGQQVTLRCSPKSGHDTVSWYQQALGQGPQFIFQYYEEEERQRGNFPDRFSGHQFPNYSSELNVNALLLGDSALYLCASRREYEQYFGPGTRLTVT.

The chain carries TRBV6-6 and TRBJ1-1, with D maybe TRBD1 (5 bases). V lost 7 bases to trimming and J lost 1 base, with 13 bases between them. CDR1 MNHNY and CDR2 SVGAGI come from the germline V gene (reference sequence). CDR3 length: 14 residues. In DNA form, the CDR3 reads TGTGCCAGCAACCCTATCACAGGGAACACTGAAGCTTTCTTT. Its translation is CASNPITGNTEAFF.

The chain has TRBV30 and TRBJ1-3; possible D gene TRBD1, 6 bases. Trimming left V 4 bases short and J 3 bases short, with 7 bases between. CDR3 length equals 12 residues. The germline V gene has CDR1 GTSNPN and CDR2 SVGIG (reference sequence). CDR3 sequence reads: CAWKGGGNTIYF. The CDR3 DNA follows: TGTGCCTGGAAAGGGGGTGGAAACACCATATATTTT.

This chain links TRBV7-2 with TRBJ2-7; tentatively, D is TRBD1 or TRBD2 (6 bases each). The CDR3 length is 16 residues. Germline V gives CDR1 SGHTA, CDR2 FQGNSA. Deletions cut 7 bases from V and 4 bases from J, with 23 bases between. The CDR3 DNA is TGTGCCAGCACCCGAGGGGGGTCAGGTCGCGTATACGAGCAGTACTTC. This codes for CASTRGGSGRVYEQYF.

The chain employs TRBV11-2 and TRBJ2-5; unclear D gene. The CDR3 has 12 residues. CDR1 and CDR2 from the germline V gene are SGHAT and FQNNGV. V lost 5 bases to trimming and J lost 5 bases, with 9 bases between them. The CDR3 reads CASSPLWETQYF. In DNA, the CDR3 is TGTGCCAGCAGCCCTTTGTGGGAGACCCAGTACTTC.

In this sample, this clone turned up once. As DNA, the CDR3 is TGTGCCAGCAGCGCGAGTCTCTCCTACAATGAGCAGTTCTTC. Translated: CASSASLSYNEQFF. The chain links TRBV9 to TRBJ2-1; D uncertain. CDR1 and CDR2 from the germline V gene are SGDLS and YYNGEE. The CDR3 is made up of 14 amino acids. The V gene lost 3 bases and the J gene lost 0 bases, with 7 bases spanning the gap.

V is TRBV7-3 and J is TRBJ2-5; D may correspond to TRBD1 or TRBD2 (5 bases each). V was clipped by 2 bases and J by 5 bases, with 12 bases between them. This CDR3 contains 14 residues. The V gene's germline CDR1 is SGHTA and CDR2 FQGTGA. The DNA of the CDR3 is TGTGCCAGCAGCTTAGGGACGAGGTCGGAGACCCAGTACTTC. This codes for CASSLGTRSETQYF.

J is TRBJ2-7 and V is TRBV5-4, with 7 bases identical to TRBD2. The CDR3 runs 15 residues. Germline trimming cut 1 base from V and 3 bases from J; bases unmatched to any gene: 7. Germline CDR1 and CDR2: SGHNT and YYREEE (reference sequence). CDR3 sequence reads: CASSLFGGGNYEQYF. Here the CDR3 DNA reads TGTGCCAGCAGCTTGTTTGGCGGGGGTAACTACGAGCAGTACTTC.

This rearrangement joins TRBV10-3 to TRBJ2-5; 12 bases match TRBD2. CDR1 is ENHRY and CDR2 is SYGVKD in the germline V gene. The CDR3 is 15 residues long. With 5 bases clipped from V and 5 bases from J, the junction kept 6 bases outside the gene matches. CDR3: CAISPSGGARETQYF. CDR3 in DNA: TGTGCCATCAGTCCTAGCGGGGGGGCGCGGGAGACCCAGTACTTC.

As concerns this clone: This same CDR3 is encoded by further DNA sequences in the sample. This chain's CDR3 is CASSVRQLNTGELFF. The CDR3 bases are TGTGCCAGCAGCGTCAGACAGTTAAACACCGGGGAGCTGTTTTTT. This chain uses TRBV9 with TRBJ2-2, with D maybe TRBD1 (5 bases). V dropped 2 bases and J dropped 2 bases, with 10 bases sitting between them. The CDR3 spans 15 residues. Germline assignment: CDR1 SGDLS and CDR2 YYNGEE.

This chain uses TRBV28 with TRBJ2-5; 9 bases are shared with TRBD1. Germline CDR1 and CDR2: MDHEN and SYDVKM. This CDR3 contains 15 residues. With V trimmed by 5 bases and J by 9 bases, 13 bases remained unmatched. CDR3 sequence: CASSPRDRAKGAQYF. CDR3 nucleotide sequence: TGTGCCAGCAGTCCGCGGGACAGGGCGAAGGGGGCCCAGTACTTC. Based on the CDR3 plus reference TRBV28 and TRBJ2-5, the full variable domain is DVKVTQSSRYLVKRTGEKVFLECVQDMDHENMFWYRQDPGLGLRLIYFSYDVKMKEKGDIPEGYSVSREKKERFSLILESASTNQTSMYLCASSPRDRAKGAQYFGPGTRLLVL.

V and J are TRBV7-9 and TRBJ2-3; D gene uncertain. Germline V gene lookup returns CDR1 SEHNR and CDR2 FQNEAQ (reference sequence). This CDR3 spans 11 amino acids. V shed 5 bases and J shed 2 bases, with 2 bases lying between them. The CDR3 DNA reads TGTGCCAGCAGCATCACAGATACGCAGTATTTT. Translated, it gives CASSITDTQYF.

This chain links TRBV5-6 with TRBJ2-2; tentative D call: TRBD1 (5 bases). The CDR3 loop spans 17 amino acids. Trimming removed 0 bases from V and 4 bases from J, with 16 bases in between. In germline, CDR1 is SGHDT, CDR2 YYEEEE. The CDR3 reads CASSLAVGRLRTGELFF. The CDR3 bases are TGTGCCAGCAGCTTGGCCGTGGGGCGATTACGCACCGGGGAGCTGTTTTTT.

The chain links TRBV7-2 to TRBJ2-5, with 10 bases matching TRBD2. CDR1 and CDR2 (germline): SGHTA, FQGNSA. The CDR3 extends over 14 amino acids. Germline trimming cut 1 base from V and 4 bases from J; bases unmatched to any gene: 0. CDR3 nucleotide sequence: TGTGCCAGCAGCTTAGGGACTAGCGGAGAGACCCAGTACTTC. It translates to CASSLGTSGETQYF.

The rearrangement links TRBV19 to TRBJ1-2; weak D call: TRBD1 (6 bases). The length of the CDR3 is 13 residues. V was trimmed by 7 bases and J by 3 bases, leaving 12 bases between them. Germline CDR1 reads LNHDA; CDR2 reads SQIVND (reference sequence). This chain's CDR3 is CASKLAGDYGYTF. The CDR3 DNA is TGTGCCAGTAAGTTGGCAGGGGACTATGGCTACACCTTC.

V and J are TRBV18 and TRBJ2-6; D is possibly TRBD1 (6 bases). Germline assignment: CDR1 KGHSH and CDR2 LQKENI. Trimming took 3 bases from V and 2 from J, leaving 17 bases between them. The length of the CDR3 is 18 residues. The CDR3 region has the DNA TGTGCCAGCTCACCTATGACAGGCCTTGGTGCTGGGGCCAACGTCCTGACTTTC. Its translation: CASSPMTGLGAGANVLTF.

The count of this clone is one. The rearrangement uses TRBV10-2 and TRBJ1-1; D is ambiguous. The ends were cut back, 2 bases at V and 1 base at J, with 5 bases in the middle. This CDR3 is built from 13 residues. The germline CDR1 and CDR2 sequences are WSHSY and SAAADI. CDR3 sequence (DNA): TGCGCCAGCAGTGAGAGGCAGAACACTGAAGCTTTCTTT. Translation: CASSERQNTEAFF.

V usage is TRBV23-1 and J usage is TRBJ1-4; tentative D call: TRBD1 (6 bases). TRBV23-1 is identified as an open reading frame with a role that is uncertain. CDR3 length equals 15 residues. Trimming removed 3 bases at V and 3 bases at J, with 11 bases between. The CDR3 nucleotides read TGCGCCAGCAGTCATCCGGCAGGGGCTAATGAAAAACTGTTTTTT. Translated: CASSHPAGANEKLFF.

V usage is TRBV5-1 and J usage is TRBJ2-1; TRBD2 agrees at 7 bases. CDR3 length equals 17 residues. V shed 1 base and J 0 bases; nucleotides not matched to a gene: 7. The germline V gene has CDR1 SGHRS and CDR2 YFSETQ. CDR3 DNA: TGCGCCAGCAGCTTGCGCGCTAGCGGTAGCTCCTACAATGAGCAGTTCTTC. Protein product: CASSLRASGSSYNEQFF.

This chain uses TRBV19 with TRBJ2-1; 10 bases match TRBD2. Germline V gene data show CDR1 as LNHDA and CDR2 as SQIVND (reference sequence). There are 15 residues in the CDR3. Trimming at V came to 2 bases and at J to 6 bases, leaving 4 bases not matched to a gene. CDR3: CASSISSGRANEQFF. The CDR3 bases are TGTGCCAGTAGTATATCAAGCGGGAGGGCCAATGAGCAGTTCTTC.

The chain joins TRBV18 to TRBJ2-7; 8 nucleotides line up with TRBD1. V lost 3 bases to trimming and J lost 2 bases; unmatched junction nucleotides: 3. Germline CDR1 is KGHSH and CDR2 is LQKENI. The CDR3 spans 14 residues. Written as DNA, the CDR3 is TGTGCCAGCTCACCCCGACAGGGGCCCTACGAGCAGTACTTC. Amino acids: CASSPRQGPYEQYF.

This clone appeared a single time. The chain links TRBV7-3 to TRBJ2-2, with 8 bases aligning to TRBD2. The V and J ends lost 6 bases and 2 bases, in that order; junction bases with no gene match: 5. This CDR3 is 15 amino acids long. CDR1 and CDR2 (germline): SGHTA, FQGTGA. In DNA, the CDR3 is TGTGCCAGCAGTATTAGCGGGATAAACACCGGGGAGCTGTTTTTT. Its translation: CASSISGINTGELFF.